The present T cell receptor beta chain was sequenced within a study of blood T cell repertoires in COVID-19. Generated by immunoSEQ multiplex PCR, the TCRdb table keeps only in-frame clones and is missing some. The sample lists hundreds of thousands of clones, approximately 87% seen once, with roughly 6.4% in the top ten. This clone has just one count. Germline V gives CDR1 SGHRS, CDR2 YFSETQ. Trimming took off 1 base at V and 3 bases at J, with 9 bases between the two ends. The CDR3 totals 14 residues. The chain couples TRBV5-1 to TRBJ2-3; TRBD1 might be the D (5 bases). The sequenced material came from peripheral blood. The TCR comes from a man aged 60 to 75 who had recovered from COVID-19. Written as DNA, the CDR3 is TGCGCCAGCAGCTTGCAGGGTAGGACAGATACGCAGTATTTT. Translated: CASSLQGRTDTQYF.